This record looks at one T cell receptor (beta chain) sequence and its context. Its antigen is unknown. The record originates from a study of beta chain features in type 1 diabetes. Sorted CD4+ subsets: naive, central memory, regulatory, stem cell-like memory (CD45RO/CCR7/CD25/CD127/CD95/CD27 panel). The isolated RNA, all of it, was reverse transcribed, so expressed TCRB transcripts were what got sequenced. Here immunoSEQ multiplex PCR was the method, and the copy in TCRdb shows in-frame clones only, minus some. The repertoire holds under 450,000 clones, approximately 16% seen once, with about 0.02% in the top ten. General observations from the study: Among all four CD4+ subsets, Type 1 diabetes patients had TCRB CDR3s that were moderately but significantly shorter.

Germline V gene lookup returns CDR1 GTSNPN and CDR2 SVGIG (reference sequence). V was shortened by 4 bases and J by 0 bases, with 7 bases between the two germline ends. The CDR3 loop spans 13 amino acids. The chain links TRBV30 to TRBJ1-3; a weak D match, TRBD1 (5 bases). The specimen sequenced was naive CD4+ T cells from blood. This receptor was obtained from a young woman in good health. This chain's CDR3 is CAWTGNSGNTIYF. The CDR3 coding sequence is TGTGCCTGGACAGGGAACTCTGGAAACACCATATATTTT.